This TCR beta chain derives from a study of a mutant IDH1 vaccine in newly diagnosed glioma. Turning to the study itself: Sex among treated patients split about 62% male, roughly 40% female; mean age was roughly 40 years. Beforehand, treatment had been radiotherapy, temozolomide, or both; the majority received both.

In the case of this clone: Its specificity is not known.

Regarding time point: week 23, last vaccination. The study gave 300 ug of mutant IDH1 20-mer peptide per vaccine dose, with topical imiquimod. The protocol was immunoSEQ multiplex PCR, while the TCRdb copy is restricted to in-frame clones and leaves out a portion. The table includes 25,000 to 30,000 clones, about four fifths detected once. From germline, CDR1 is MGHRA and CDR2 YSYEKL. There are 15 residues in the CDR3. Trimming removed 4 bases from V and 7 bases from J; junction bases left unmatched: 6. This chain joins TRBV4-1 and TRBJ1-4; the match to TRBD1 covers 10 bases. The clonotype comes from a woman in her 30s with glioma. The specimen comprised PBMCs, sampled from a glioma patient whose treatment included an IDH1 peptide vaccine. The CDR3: CASSLGQGVGEKLFF. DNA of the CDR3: TGCGCCAGCAGCCTCGGACAGGGGGTTGGTGAAAAACTGTTTTTT.